The 10 T cell receptor beta chains listed next were all sequenced from one sample in a study of shared clonotypes between healthy human individuals. Using immunoSEQ multiplex PCR, the repertoire was profiled, and TCRdb retains in-frame clones only, with some absent. This repertoire shows some 2,500,000 clones, roughly 93% found once; its top ten account for approximately 0.35%. The sequencing sample was made of naive CD4+ T cells from PBMCs. Subset given: CD45RA+ positively selected. All receptors come from a young man in good health. Some clones in this sample may be carry-over from other donors' samples.

The chain has TRBV7-9 and TRBJ2-1; the D gene is possibly TRBD2 (6 bases). The CDR3 has 13 amino acids. Trimming shortened V by 4 bases and J by 4 bases, and 8 bases separated the two germline ends. Germline CDR1 and CDR2: SEHNR and FQNEAQ (reference sequence). The CDR3 here is CASSSGGYNEQFF. For the CDR3, the DNA is TGTGCCAGCAGCTCCGGGGGTTACAATGAGCAGTTCTTC.

This clone was seen only once. V is TRBV5-5 and J is TRBJ2-7; either TRBD1 or TRBD2 may fit D (5 bases each). The CDR3 is 15 amino acids. Looked up from germline, CDR1 is SGHKS and CDR2 is YYEKEE (reference sequence). The ends were cut back, 2 bases at V and 3 bases at J, with 15 bases in the middle. The CDR3 spells CASSFGMRGSYEQYF. The DNA of the CDR3 is TGTGCCAGCAGCTTCGGAATGAGGGGTAGCTACGAGCAGTACTTC. The full variable domain, its missing parts supplied by reference TRBV5-5 and TRBJ2-7, is DAGVTQSPTHLIKTRGQQVTLRCSPISGHKSVSWYQQVLGQGPQFIFQYYEKEERGRGNFPDRFSARQFPNYSSELNVNALLLGDSALYLCASSFGMRGSYEQYFGPGTRLTVT.

The V and J genes are TRBV6-1 and TRBJ2-3; D remains unclear. V lost 2 bases to trimming and J lost 6 bases, with 15 bases between them. The germline CDR1 and CDR2 sequences are MNHNS and SASEGT. This CDR3 region has 15 residues. The CDR3: CASSEHGPVYDTQYF. For the CDR3, the DNA is TGTGCCAGCAGTGAACATGGACCAGTGTATGATACGCAGTATTTT.

The rearrangement links TRBV5-8 to TRBJ2-5, with D unresolved. Germline loops: CDR1 SGHTS, CDR2 YDEGEE. V lost 0 bases to trimming and J lost 5 bases, with 8 bases between them. CDR3 length equals 13 residues. CDR3 coding DNA: TGTGCCAGCAGCTTGGTCGTCATTGAGACCCAGTACTTC. Amino acids: CASSLVVIETQYF.

In the case of this clone: The same CDR3 is also encoded by other DNA sequences in this sample. The V and J genes are TRBV6-6 and TRBJ1-2; TRBD1 might be the D (6 bases). The CDR3 spans 16 residues. The ends were cut back, 0 bases at V and 2 bases at J, with 13 bases in the middle. Germline V gene sequence: CDR1 MNHNY, CDR2 SVGAGI (reference sequence). This CDR3 reads CASSYSGGGPNYGYTF. The CDR3 region has the DNA TGTGCCAGCAGTTACTCAGGGGGGGGACCCAACTATGGCTACACCTTC.

This sequence joins TRBV7-2 and TRBJ2-2; D is ambiguous. Looked up from germline, CDR1 is SGHTA and CDR2 is FQGNSA. Trimming took 5 bases from V and 0 from J, leaving 10 bases between them. This CDR3 is built from 15 residues. The CDR3 DNA reads as TGTGCCAGCAGCAAATCGACTGCGAACACCGGGGAGCTGTTTTTT. Translating it yields CASSKSTANTGELFF.

The genes are TRBV29-1 and TRBJ2-5; D is perhaps TRBD2 (6 bases). Germline V CDR1 and CDR2: SQVTM, ANQGSEA. With 1 base removed from V and 4 bases from J, the gap between germline ends came to 16 bases. This CDR3 spans 15 amino acids. CDR3 in amino acids: CSVEGLEGWTETQYF. The CDR3 nucleotides read TGCAGCGTTGAAGGGTTGGAGGGATGGACAGAGACCCAGTACTTC.

V usage is TRBV4-1 and J usage is TRBJ2-5; 10 positions agree with TRBD2. CDR3 length: 15 amino acids. Germline V gives CDR1 MGHRA, CDR2 YSYEKL. V lost 3 bases to trimming and J lost 3 bases; unmatched junction nucleotides: 4. The CDR3 sequence: CASSQSGTSEETQYF. Written as DNA, the CDR3 is TGCGCCAGCAGCCAGTCCGGGACTAGCGAAGAGACCCAGTACTTC.

The CDR3 DNA reads TGTGCCAGCCCATCGAGCGGGGAGTGGGGAAACACCGGGGAGCTGTTTTTT. Its protein product is CASPSSGEWGNTGELFF. V and J are TRBV7-8 and TRBJ2-2; 7 bases agree with TRBD2. Trimming took 8 bases from V and 2 from J; bases not matched to a gene: 14. From germline, CDR1 is SGHVS and CDR2 FQNEAQ. The CDR3 sequence is 17 residues long. The entire variable domain, with the rest obtained from reference TRBV7-8 and TRBJ2-2, is as follows: GAGVSQSPRYKVAKRGQDVALRCDPISGHVSLFWYQQALGQGPEFLTYFQNEAQLDKSGLPSDRFFAERPEGSVSTLKIQRTQQEDSAVYLCASPSSGEWGNTGELFFGEGSRLTVL.

This chain links TRBV2 with TRBJ2-1; TRBD1 matches at 9 bases. Germline assignment: CDR1 SNHLY and CDR2 FYNNEI. The CDR3 contains 14 residues. Losses at the gene ends were 6 bases for V and 10 bases for J; bases not matched to a gene: 10. Here the CDR3 DNA reads TGTGCCAGCAGCGGGACAGGGAGGGTTGGGGAGCAGTTCTTC. It translates to CASSGTGRVGEQFF.